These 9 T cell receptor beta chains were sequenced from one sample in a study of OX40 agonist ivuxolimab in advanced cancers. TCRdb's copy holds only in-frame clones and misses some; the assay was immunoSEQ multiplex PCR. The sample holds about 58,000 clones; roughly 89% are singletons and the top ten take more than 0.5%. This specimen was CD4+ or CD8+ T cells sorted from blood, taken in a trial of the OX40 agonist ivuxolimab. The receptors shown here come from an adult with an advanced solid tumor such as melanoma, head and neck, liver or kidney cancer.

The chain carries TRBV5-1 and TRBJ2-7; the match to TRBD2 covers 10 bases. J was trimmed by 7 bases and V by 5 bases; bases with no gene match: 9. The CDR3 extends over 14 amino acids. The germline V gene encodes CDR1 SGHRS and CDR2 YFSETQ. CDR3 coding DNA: TGCGCCAGCAGTTCCACTAGCGGGGTGGGGGAGCAGTACTTC. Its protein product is CASSSTSGVGEQYF.

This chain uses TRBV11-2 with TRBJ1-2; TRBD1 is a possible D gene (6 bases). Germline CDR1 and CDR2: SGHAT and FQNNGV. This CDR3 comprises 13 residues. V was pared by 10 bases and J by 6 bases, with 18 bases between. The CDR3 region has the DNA TGTGCCATCCCAGGGGTGAGGGGGGATGGCTACACCTTC. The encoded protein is CAIPGVRGDGYTF.

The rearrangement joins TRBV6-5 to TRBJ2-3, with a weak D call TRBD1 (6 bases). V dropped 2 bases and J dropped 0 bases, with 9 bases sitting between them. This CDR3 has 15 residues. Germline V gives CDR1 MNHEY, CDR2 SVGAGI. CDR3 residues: CASSYKGVSTDTQYF. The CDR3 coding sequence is TGTGCCAGCAGTTACAAGGGGGTTAGCACAGATACGCAGTATTTT.

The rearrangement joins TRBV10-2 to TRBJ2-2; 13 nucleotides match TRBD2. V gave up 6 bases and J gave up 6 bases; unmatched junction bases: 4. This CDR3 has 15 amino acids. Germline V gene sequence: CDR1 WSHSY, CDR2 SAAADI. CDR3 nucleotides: TGCGCCAGCAGCGGACTAGCGGGAGCGGCCGGGGAGCTGTTTTTT. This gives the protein CASSGLAGAAGELFF.

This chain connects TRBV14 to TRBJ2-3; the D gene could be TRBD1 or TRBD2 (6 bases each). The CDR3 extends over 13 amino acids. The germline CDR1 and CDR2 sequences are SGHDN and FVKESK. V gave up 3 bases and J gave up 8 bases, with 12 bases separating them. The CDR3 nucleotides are TGTGCCAGCAGCCATCCGGGGGCCGGTACGCAGTATTTT. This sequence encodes CASSHPGAGTQYF.

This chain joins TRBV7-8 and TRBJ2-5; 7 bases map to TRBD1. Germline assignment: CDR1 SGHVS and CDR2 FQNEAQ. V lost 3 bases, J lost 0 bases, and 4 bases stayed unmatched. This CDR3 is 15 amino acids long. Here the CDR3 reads CASSFGDSNQETQYF. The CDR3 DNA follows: TGTGCCAGCAGCTTTGGGGACAGTAACCAAGAGACCCAGTACTTC.

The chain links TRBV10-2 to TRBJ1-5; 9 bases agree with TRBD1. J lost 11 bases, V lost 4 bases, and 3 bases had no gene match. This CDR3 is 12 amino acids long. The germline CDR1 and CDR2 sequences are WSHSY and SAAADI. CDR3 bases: TGCGCCAGCAGTGTACAGGGGGCAGCCCAGCATTTT. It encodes CASSVQGAAQHF.

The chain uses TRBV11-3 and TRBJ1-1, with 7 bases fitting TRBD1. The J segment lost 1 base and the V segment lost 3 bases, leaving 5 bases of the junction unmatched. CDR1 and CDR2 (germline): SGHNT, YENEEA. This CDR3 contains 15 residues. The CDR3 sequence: CASSLGRGRNTEAFF. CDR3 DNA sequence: TGTGCCAGCAGCTTGGGGAGGGGGCGGAACACTGAAGCTTTCTTT.

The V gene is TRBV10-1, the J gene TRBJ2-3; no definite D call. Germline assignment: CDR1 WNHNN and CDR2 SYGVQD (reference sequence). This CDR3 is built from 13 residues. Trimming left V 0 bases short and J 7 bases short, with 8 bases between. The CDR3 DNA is TGCGCCAGCAGTGAGTCCCCCATCAATACGCAGTATTTT. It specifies CASSESPINTQYF.